This TCR beta chain was retrieved from a study of glioma-infiltrating T cells. The iRepertoire nested amplicon-rescue multiplex PCR amplified TCR alpha and beta CDR3s from RNA. Tissue mRNA or PBMC total RNA, roughly 100-400 ng, went into one-step reverse transcription and amplification. One entry per CDR3 protein results from TCRdb running MiXCR on the multiplex PCR reads. The sample includes roughly 100,000 distinct CDR3 sequences, 25% to 35% of them seen just once. In this sample, this clonotype turned up once. The antigen is unknown. Broader study findings: Very few CDR3 sequences were shared between tissue and blood. Gliomas, especially low-grade, showed above-expected tissue-blood divergence; non-neoplastic patients showed below.

CDR3 length equals 13 residues. J lost 6 bases, V lost 7 bases, and 7 bases had no gene match. Per germline, CDR1 MNHNY and CDR2 SVGAGI (reference sequence). The source of this sequence is a human donor with low-grade glioma or glioblastoma, undergoing nonglioma brain surgery, or in good health (not recorded which). This chain connects TRBV6-6 to TRBJ2-7; 9 positions match TRBD1. The source material was glioma tissue, nonneoplastic brain tissue, or PBMCs (not recorded which). CDR3 nucleotides: TGTGCCAGCAACCCGGACAGGGGTTCCGAGCAGTACTTC. Protein sequence: CASNPDRGSEQYF.